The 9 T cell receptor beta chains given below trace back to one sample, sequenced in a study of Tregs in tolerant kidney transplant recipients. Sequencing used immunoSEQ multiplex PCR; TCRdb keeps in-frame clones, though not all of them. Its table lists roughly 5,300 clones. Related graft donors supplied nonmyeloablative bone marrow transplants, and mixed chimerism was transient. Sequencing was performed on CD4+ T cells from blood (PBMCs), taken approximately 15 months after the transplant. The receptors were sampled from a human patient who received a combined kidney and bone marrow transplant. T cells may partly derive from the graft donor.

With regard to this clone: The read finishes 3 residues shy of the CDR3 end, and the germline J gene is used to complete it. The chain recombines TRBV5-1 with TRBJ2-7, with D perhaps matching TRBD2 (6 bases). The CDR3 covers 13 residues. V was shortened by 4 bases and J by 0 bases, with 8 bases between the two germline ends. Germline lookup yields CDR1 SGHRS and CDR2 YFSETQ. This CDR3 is CASSPGLSYEQYF. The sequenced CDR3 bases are TGCGCCAGCAGCCCGGGACTCTCCTACGAG.

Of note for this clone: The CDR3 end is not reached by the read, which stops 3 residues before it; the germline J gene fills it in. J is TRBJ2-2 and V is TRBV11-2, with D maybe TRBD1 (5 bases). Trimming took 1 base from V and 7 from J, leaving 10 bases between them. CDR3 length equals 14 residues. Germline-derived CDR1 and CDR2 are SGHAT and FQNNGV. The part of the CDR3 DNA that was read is TGTGCCAGCAGCTTAGCAGGGCTGCACGGGGAG. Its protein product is CASSLAGLHGE. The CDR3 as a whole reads CASSLAGLHGELFF. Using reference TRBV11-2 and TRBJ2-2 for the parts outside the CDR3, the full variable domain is EAGVAQSPRYKIIEKRQSVAFWCNPISGHATLYWYQQILGQGPKLLIQFQNNGVVDDSQLPKDRFSAERLKGVDSTLKIQPAKLEDSAVYLCASSLAGLHGELFFGEGSRLTVL.

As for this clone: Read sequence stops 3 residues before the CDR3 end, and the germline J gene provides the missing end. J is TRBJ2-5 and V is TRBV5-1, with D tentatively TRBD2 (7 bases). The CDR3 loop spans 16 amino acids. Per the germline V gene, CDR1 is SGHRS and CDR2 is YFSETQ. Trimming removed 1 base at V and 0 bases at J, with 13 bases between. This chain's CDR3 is CASSLRGGAYQETQYF. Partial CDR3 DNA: TGCGCCAGCAGCTTGAGGGGGGGGGCTTACCAAGAGACC.

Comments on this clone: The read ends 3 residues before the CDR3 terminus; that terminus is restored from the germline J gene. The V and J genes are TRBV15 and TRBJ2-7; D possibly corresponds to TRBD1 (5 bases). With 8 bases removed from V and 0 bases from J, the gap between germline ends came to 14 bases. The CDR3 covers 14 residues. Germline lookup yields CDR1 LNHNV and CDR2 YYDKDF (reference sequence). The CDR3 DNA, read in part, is TGTGCCACCGCCCCTCAGACAGCCTCCTACGAG. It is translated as CATAPQTASYE. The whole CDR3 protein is CATAPQTASYEQYF.

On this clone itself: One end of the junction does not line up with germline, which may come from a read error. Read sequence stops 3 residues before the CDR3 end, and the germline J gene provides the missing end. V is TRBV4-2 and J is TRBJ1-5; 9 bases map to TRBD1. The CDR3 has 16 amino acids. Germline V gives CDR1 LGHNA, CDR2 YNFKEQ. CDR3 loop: CASSRGQGSLGQPQHF. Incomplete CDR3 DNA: TGCGCCAGCAGCCGAGGACAGGGGAGCCTTGGACAGCCC.

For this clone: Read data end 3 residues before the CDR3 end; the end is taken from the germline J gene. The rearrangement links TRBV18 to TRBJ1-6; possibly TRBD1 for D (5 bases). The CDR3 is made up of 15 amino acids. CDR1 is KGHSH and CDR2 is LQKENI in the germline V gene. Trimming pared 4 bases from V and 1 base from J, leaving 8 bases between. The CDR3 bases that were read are TGTGCCAGCTCACTGGGGGGATCCTATAATTCACCC. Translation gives CASSLGGSYNSP. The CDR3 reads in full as CASSLGGSYNSPLHF.

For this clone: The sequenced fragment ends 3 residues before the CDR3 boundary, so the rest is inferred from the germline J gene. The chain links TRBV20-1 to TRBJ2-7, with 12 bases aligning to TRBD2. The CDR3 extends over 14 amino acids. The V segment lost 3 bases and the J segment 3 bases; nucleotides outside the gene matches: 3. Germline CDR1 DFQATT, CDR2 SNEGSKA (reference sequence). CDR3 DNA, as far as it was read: TGCAGTGCTAGTAGGACTAGCGGGGTCTACGAG. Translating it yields CSASRTSGVYE. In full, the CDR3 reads CSASRTSGVYEQYF.

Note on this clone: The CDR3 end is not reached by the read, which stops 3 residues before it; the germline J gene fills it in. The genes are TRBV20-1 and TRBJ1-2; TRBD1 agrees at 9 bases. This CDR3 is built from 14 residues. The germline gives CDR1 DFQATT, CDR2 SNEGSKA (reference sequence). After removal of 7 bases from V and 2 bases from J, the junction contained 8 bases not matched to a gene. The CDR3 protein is CSVGNRGRNYGYTF. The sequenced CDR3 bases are TGCAGTGTTGGAAACAGGGGGCGCAACTATGGC.

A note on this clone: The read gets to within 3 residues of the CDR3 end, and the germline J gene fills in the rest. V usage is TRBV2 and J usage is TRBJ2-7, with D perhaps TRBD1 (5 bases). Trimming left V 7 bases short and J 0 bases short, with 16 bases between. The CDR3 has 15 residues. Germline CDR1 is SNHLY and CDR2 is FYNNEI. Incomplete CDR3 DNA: TGTGCCAGCATGGTCCAGCAGGGTAGCTCCTACGAG. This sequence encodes CASMVQQGSSYE. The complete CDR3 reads CASMVQQGSSYEQYF.